This T cell receptor beta chain was captured by sequencing in a study of T cell clonality in common variable immunodeficiency. Study observations and caveats: Reportedly, TCR beta sequences from common variable immunodeficiency showed fewer deletions and N-nucleotide insertions.

In the case of this clone: What it recognizes is unknown. The read comes to an end 3 residues before the CDR3 does, leaving the germline J gene to fill in the end.

This CDR3 is built from 12 residues. V was shortened by 7 bases and J by 6 bases, with 12 bases between the two germline ends. The germline V gene encodes CDR1 MNHEY and CDR2 SVGEGT. Data came from immunoSEQ multiplex PCR; TCRdb stores just in-frame clones and leaves some out. This repertoire holds under 25,000 clones, and none appear only once. Sequencing was performed on peripheral blood mononuclear cells. This rearrangement joins TRBV6-2 or TRBV6-3 to TRBJ1-1, with D possibly being TRBD1 (6 bases). This clonotype originated in a human donor with common variable immunodeficiency. CDR3 DNA, as far as it was read: TGTGCCAGCACCAGGGGTTCCGCTGAA. Its protein is CASTRGSAE. The entire CDR3 protein reads CASTRGSAEAFF.